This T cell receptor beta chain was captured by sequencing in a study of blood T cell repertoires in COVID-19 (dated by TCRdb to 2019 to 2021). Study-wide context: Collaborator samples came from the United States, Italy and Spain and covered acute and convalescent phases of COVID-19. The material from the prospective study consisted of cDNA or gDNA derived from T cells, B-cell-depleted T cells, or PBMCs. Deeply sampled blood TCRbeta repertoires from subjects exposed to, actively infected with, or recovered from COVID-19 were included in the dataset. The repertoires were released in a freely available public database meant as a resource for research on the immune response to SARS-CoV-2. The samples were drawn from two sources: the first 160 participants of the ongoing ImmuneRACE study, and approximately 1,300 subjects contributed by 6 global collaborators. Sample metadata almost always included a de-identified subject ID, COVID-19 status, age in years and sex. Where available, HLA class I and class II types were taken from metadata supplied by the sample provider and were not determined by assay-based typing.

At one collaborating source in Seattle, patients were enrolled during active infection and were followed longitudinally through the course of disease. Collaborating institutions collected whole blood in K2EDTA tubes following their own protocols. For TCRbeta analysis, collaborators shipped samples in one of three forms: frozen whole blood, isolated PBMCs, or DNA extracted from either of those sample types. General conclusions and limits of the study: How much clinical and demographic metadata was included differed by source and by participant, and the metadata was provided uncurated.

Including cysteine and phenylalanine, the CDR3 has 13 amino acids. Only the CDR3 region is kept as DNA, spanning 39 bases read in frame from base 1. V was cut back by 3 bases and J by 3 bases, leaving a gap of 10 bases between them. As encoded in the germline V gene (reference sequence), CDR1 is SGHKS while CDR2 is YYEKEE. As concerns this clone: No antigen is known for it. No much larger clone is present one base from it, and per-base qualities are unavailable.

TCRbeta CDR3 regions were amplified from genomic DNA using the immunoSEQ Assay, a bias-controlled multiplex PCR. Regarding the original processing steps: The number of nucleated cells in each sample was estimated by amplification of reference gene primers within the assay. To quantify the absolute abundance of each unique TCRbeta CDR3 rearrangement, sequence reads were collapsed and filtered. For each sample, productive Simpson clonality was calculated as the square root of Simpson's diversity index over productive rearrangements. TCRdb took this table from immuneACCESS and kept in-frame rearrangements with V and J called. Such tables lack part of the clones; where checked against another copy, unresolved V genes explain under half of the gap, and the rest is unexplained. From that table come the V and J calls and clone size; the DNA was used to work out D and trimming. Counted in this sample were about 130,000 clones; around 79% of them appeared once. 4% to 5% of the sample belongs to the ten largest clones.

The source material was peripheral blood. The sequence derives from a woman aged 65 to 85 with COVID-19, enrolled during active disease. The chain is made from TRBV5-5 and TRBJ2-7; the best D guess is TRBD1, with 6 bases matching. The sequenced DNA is TGTGCCAGCAGCTGGGACACCTACTACGAGCAGTACTTC. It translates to CASSWDTYYEQYF. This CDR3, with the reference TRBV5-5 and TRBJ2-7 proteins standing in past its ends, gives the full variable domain DAGVTQSPTHLIKTRGQQVTLRCSPISGHKSVSWYQQVLGQGPQFIFQYYEKEERGRGNFPDRFSARQFPNYSSELNVNALLLGDSALYLCASSWDTYYEQYFGPGTRLTVT.